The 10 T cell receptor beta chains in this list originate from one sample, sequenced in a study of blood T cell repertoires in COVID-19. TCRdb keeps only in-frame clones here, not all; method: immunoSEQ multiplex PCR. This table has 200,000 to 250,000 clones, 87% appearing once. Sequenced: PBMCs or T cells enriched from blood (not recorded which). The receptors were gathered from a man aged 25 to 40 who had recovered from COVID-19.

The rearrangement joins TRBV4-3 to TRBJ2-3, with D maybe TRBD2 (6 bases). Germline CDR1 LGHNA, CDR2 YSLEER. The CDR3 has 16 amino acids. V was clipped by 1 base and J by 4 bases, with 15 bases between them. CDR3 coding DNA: TGCGCCAGCAGCCAAGTTCAGGGCCCGGGGGCAGATACGCAGTATTTT. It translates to CASSQVQGPGADTQYF.

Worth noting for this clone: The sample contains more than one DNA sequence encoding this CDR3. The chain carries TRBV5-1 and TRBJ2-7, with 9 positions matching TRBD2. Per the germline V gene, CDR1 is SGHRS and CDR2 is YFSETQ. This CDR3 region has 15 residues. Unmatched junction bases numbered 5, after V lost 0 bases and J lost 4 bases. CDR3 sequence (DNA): TGCGCCAGCAGCTTGGGGGCGGGAGGGCCTTACGAGCAGTACTTC. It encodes CASSLGAGGPYEQYF.

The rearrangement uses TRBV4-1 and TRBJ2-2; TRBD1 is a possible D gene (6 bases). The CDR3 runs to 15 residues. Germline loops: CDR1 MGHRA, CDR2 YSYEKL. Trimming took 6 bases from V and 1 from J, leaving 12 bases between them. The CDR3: CASRFTGQNTGELFF. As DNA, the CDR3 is TGCGCCAGCAGGTTCACGGGACAGAACACCGGGGAGCTGTTTTTT.

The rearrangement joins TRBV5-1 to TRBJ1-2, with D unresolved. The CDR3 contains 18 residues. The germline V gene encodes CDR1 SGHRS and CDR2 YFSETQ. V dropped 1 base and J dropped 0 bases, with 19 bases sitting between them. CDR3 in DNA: TGCGCCAGCAGCTTGTTCCTTAGCACTCTCAGAGCTAACTATGGCTACACCTTC. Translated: CASSLFLSTLRANYGYTF.

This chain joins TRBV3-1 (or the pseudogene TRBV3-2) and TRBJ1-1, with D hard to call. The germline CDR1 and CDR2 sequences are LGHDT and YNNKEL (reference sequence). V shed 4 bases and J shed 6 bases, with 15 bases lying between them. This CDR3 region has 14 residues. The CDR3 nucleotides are TGTGCCAGCAGCCGCCTCGGAGGGCAACCTGAAGCTTTCTTT. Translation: CASSRLGGQPEAFF.

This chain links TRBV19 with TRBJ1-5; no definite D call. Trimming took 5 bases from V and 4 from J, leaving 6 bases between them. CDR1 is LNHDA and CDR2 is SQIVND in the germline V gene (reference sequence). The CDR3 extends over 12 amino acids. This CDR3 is CASSRSNQPQHF. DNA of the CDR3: TGTGCCAGTAGTCGGTCGAATCAGCCCCAGCATTTT. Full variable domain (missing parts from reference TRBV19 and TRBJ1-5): DGGITQSPKYLFRKEGQNVTLSCEQNLNHDAMYWYRQDPGQGLRLIYYSQIVNDFQKGDIAEGYSVSREKKESFPLTVTSAQKNPTAFYLCASSRSNQPQHFGDGTRLSIL.

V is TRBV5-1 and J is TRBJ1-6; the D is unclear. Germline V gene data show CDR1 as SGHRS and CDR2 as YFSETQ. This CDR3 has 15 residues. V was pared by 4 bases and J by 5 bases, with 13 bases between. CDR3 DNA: TGCGCCAGCAGCGCAGGCGGGTTAGATAATTCACCCCTCCACTTT. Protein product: CASSAGGLDNSPLHF. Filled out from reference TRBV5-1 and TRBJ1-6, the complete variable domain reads KAGVTQTPRYLIKTRGQQVTLSCSPISGHRSVSWYQQTPGQGLQFLFEYFSETQRNKGNFPGRFSGRQFSNSRSEMNVSTLELGDSALYLCASSAGGLDNSPLHFGNGTRLTVT.

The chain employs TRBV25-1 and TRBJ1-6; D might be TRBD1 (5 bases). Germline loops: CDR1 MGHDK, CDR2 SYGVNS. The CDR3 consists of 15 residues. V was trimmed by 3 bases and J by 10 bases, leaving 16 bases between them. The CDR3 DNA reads TGTGCCAGCAGTGAGTTCGGGGCGGGGGAATCACCCCTCCACTTT. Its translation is CASSEFGAGESPLHF.

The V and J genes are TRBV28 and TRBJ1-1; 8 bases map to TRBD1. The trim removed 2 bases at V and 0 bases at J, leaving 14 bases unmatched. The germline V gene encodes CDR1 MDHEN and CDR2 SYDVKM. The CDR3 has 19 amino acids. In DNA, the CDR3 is TGTGCCAGCAGTTTAGCCATCAGGGGGCGCGAACTAATGAACACTGAAGCTTTCTTT. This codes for CASSLAIRGRELMNTEAFF.

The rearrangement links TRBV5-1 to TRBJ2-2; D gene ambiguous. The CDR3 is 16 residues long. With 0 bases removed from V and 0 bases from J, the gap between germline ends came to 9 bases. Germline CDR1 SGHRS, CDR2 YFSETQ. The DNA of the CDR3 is TGCGCCAGCAGCTTGGCCCACAGTACGAACACCGGGGAGCTGTTTTTT. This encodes CASSLAHSTNTGELFF.